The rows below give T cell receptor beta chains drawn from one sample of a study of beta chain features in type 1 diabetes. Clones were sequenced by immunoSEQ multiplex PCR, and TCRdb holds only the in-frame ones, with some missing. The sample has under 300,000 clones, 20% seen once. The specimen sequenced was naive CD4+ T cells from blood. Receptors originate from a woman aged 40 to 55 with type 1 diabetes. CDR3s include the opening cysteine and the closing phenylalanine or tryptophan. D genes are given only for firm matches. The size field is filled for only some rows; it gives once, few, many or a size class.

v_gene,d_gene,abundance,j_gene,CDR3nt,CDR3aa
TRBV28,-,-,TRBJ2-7,TGTGCCACCCTCCGGGGATCCCCCTACGAGCAGTACTTC,CATLRGSPYEQYF
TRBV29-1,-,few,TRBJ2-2,TGCAGCGTTGACTCCGGGAGAAACACCGGGGAGCTGTTTTTT,CSVDSGRNTGELFF
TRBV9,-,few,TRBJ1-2,TGTGCCAGCAGCGCGACAGGAAACTATGGCTACACCTTC,CASSATGNYGYTF
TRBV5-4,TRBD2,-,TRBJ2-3,TGTGCCAGCAGCCTCGGACTAGCGGCTAGCACAGATACGCAGTATTTT,CASSLGLAASTDTQYF
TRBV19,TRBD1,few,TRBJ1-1,TGTGCCAGTAGGACAGGGGAAGGAAACACTGAAGCTTTCTTT,CASRTGEGNTEAFF
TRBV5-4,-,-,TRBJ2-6,TGTGCCAGCAGTGGTCCGGGGGTTCTATCTGGGGCCAACGTCCTGACTTTC,CASSGPGVLSGANVLTF
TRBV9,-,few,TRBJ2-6,TGTGCCAGCAGCGTAGGAGGTCTCTCTGGGGCCAACGTCCTGACTTTC,CASSVGGLSGANVLTF
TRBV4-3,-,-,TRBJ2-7,TGCGCCAGCAGCCAAGTTACTGATTCCTACGAGCAGTACTTC,CASSQVTDSYEQYF
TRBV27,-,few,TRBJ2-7,TGTGCCAGCAGCACCGCGGGCGAGCAGTACTTC,CASSTAGEQYF
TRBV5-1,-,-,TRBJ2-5,TGCGCCAGCAGCTTTGCGGGAGAGACCCAGTACTTC,CASSFAGETQYF
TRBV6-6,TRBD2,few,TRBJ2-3,TGTGCGACGACTAGCGGGGGGCCCCCAGATACGCAGTATTTT,CATTSGGPPDTQYF
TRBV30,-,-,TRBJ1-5,TGTGCCTGGAGTGAGGGCGGGAATCAGCCCCAGCATTTT,CAWSEGGNQPQHF
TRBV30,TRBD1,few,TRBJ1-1,TGTGCCTGGAGGGGACAGGGGCTCGCTGAAGCTTTCTTT,CAWRGQGLAEAFF
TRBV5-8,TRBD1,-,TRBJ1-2,TGTGCCAGCAGCATCGGACAGGGGGCAGGTGGCTACACCTTC,CASSIGQGAGGYTF
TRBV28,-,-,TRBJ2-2,TGTGCCAGCAGAGCGACAGTGACCGGGGAGCTGTTTTTT,CASRATVTGELFF
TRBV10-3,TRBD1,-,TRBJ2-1,TGTGCCATCAGGACGGGGACAGGGGGCTCCAATGAGCAGTTCTTC,CAIRTGTGGSNEQFF
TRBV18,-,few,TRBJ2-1,TGTGCCAGCTCACCACCTAGCGGCCCTCGGGATGAGCAGTTCTTC,CASSPPSGPRDEQFF
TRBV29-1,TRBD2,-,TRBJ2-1,TGCAGCGTTGACACGAGCGGGAGGGTGCTGGGTGAGCAGTTCTTC,CSVDTSGRVLGEQFF
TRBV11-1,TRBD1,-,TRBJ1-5,TGTGCCAGCAGCGGGGTAGGGGGCCGCTATCAGCCCCAGCATTTT,CASSGVGGRYQPQHF
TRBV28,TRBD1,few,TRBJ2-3,TGTGCCAGCACCCCCGGGGGATGGGGACAGGGGGATTATACGCAGTATTTT,CASTPGGWGQGDYTQYF
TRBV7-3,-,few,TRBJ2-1,TGTGCCAGCAGCTCCCTTAGCGGCCCCTGGGATGAGCAGTTCTTC,CASSSLSGPWDEQFF
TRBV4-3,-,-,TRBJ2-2,TGCGCCAGCAGCCTAGGAGGGCGGTACACCGGGGAGCTGTTTTTT,CASSLGGRYTGELFF
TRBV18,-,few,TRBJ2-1,TGTGCCAGCTCACCACGCGAAGGAGCCTTAAGCTCCTACAATGAGCAGTTCTTC,CASSPREGALSSYNEQFF
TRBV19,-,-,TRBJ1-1,TGTGCCAGTACAGGGTACACTGAAGCTTTCTTT,CASTGYTEAFF
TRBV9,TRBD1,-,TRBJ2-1,TGTGCCAGCAGCCCGGGACAGACGGGTGGGCAGTTCTTC,CASSPGQTGGQFF
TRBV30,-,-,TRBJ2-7,TGTGCCTGGAGTGGGGGCCAACTGGCCTCCTACGAGCAGTACTTC,CAWSGGQLASYEQYF
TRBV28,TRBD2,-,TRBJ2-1,TGTGCCAGCAGTGTCACCCGATGGGGAGGGGCTCCCAGGGAGTTCTTC,CASSVTRWGGAPREFF
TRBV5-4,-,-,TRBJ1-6,TGTGCCAGCAGCTTCATAGATTCACCCCTCCACTTT,CASSFIDSPLHF